The 18 T cell receptor beta chains in this list originate from one sample, sequenced in a study of shared clonotypes between healthy human individuals (dated by TCRdb to about 2020). Receptor amplification or capture employed the immunoSEQ multiplex PCR assay. TCRdb took this table from immuneACCESS and kept in-frame rearrangements with V and J called. Such tables lack part of the clones; where checked against another copy, unresolved V genes explain under half of the gap, and the rest is unexplained. The sample records around 480,000 clones, about 75% of which are singletons. The top ten constitute roughly an eighth of the sample. The sequenced sample was PBMCs. The receptors here all came from a woman in her forties in good health. Some clones in this sample may be carry-over from other donors' samples.

The chain uses TRBV5-1 and TRBJ2-3; perhaps TRBD2 as D (6 bases). The CDR3 is made up of 17 amino acids. V was trimmed by 0 bases and J by 2 bases, leaving 16 bases between them. CDR1 and CDR2 from the germline V gene are SGHRS and YFSETQ. CDR3 sequence (DNA): TGCGCCAGCAGCTTGGACCCTGGCGGGACCAACACAGATACGCAGTATTTT. Translation gives CASSLDPGGTNTDTQYF.

This chain links TRBV5-1 with TRBJ2-7; D is uncertain. Germline lookup yields CDR1 SGHRS and CDR2 YFSETQ. The germline V and J ends were trimmed by 2 bases and 0 bases, with 9 bases remaining between them. The CDR3 loop spans 14 amino acids. The CDR3 bases are TGCGCCAGCAGCTTTCCCGAGAGCTCCTACGAGCAGTACTTC. Translated, it gives CASSFPESSYEQYF.

About this clone: Compared with germline, one end of the junction differs, possibly owing to a read error. This chain connects TRBV7-2 to TRBJ1-2; D not resolved. The CDR3 length is 9 residues. CDR1 is SGHTA, CDR2 FQGNSA, per germline. Here the CDR3 reads CASSLESLF. CDR3 coding DNA: TGTGCCAGCAGCTTAGAAAGTCTCTTC. Full variable domain (remainder filled in from reference TRBV7-2 and TRBJ1-2): GAGVSQSPSNKVTEKGKDVELRCDPISGHTALYWYRQSLGQGLEFLIYFQGNSAPDKSGLPSDRFSAERTGGSVSTLTIQRTQQEDSAVYLCASSLESLFGSGTRLTVV.

The chain has TRBV10-2 and TRBJ2-1, with a tentative D call TRBD1 (6 bases). The CDR3 is 13 residues long. Trimming took 3 bases from V and 3 from J, leaving 6 bases between them. Germline assignment: CDR1 WSHSY and CDR2 SAAADI. CDR3 nucleotides: TGCGCCAGCAGTGAACAGGGCTACAATGAGCAGTTCTTC. This gives the protein CASSEQGYNEQFF.

The genes are TRBV2 and TRBJ2-2; 8 positions match TRBD1. Germline CDR1 is SNHLY and CDR2 is FYNNEI. The CDR3 is 15 residues long. Losses at the gene ends were 6 bases for V and 1 base for J; bases not matched to a gene: 4. The CDR3 is CASRTDRGNTGELFF. The DNA for the CDR3 is TGTGCCAGCAGAACCGACAGGGGGAACACCGGGGAGCTGTTTTTT.

The chain links TRBV10-2 to TRBJ1-5; 8 nucleotides line up with TRBD1. This CDR3 spans 13 amino acids. V gave up 6 bases and J gave up 7 bases; unmatched junction bases: 5. Germline-derived CDR1 and CDR2 are WSHSY and SAAADI. The CDR3 sequence is CASRGQGGQPQHF. The CDR3 coding sequence is TGCGCCAGCAGAGGACAGGGCGGGCAGCCCCAGCATTTT.

The chain is built from TRBV6-5 and TRBJ1-6; maybe TRBD1 (6 bases). This CDR3 spans 14 amino acids. Germline V gene lookup returns CDR1 MNHEY and CDR2 SVGAGI. The V and J ends lost 6 bases and 10 bases respectively, with 16 bases between them. The CDR3, as DNA: TGTGCCAGCAGCGGGACACCCGATCGCTCACCCCTCCACTTT. This encodes CASSGTPDRSPLHF.

This clone was counted a single time. The gene calls are TRBV9 and TRBJ2-7; unclear D gene. Trimming shortened V by 4 bases and J by 2 bases, and 13 bases separated the two germline ends. Germline V gives CDR1 SGDLS, CDR2 YYNGEE. CDR3 size: 14 residues. The CDR3 is CASSPRDRAYEQYF. In DNA, the CDR3 is TGTGCCAGCAGCCCCCGCGACCGAGCCTACGAGCAGTACTTC.

The gene calls are TRBV7-9 and TRBJ2-3, with 9 nucleotides matching TRBD1. The CDR3 has 15 amino acids. Germline trimming cut 6 bases from V and 0 bases from J; bases unmatched to any gene: 4. Germline CDR1 is SEHNR and CDR2 is FQNEAQ (reference sequence). The CDR3 nucleotides are TGTGCCAGCAGACCCGGGACAGGGAGCACAGATACGCAGTATTTT. It is translated as CASRPGTGSTDTQYF.

The V gene is TRBV18, the J gene TRBJ2-7, with D perhaps matching TRBD1 (7 bases). V was shortened by 3 bases and J by 4 bases, with 13 bases between the two germline ends. There are 14 residues in the CDR3. Germline V gives CDR1 KGHSH, CDR2 LQKENI. The CDR3 bases are TGTGCCAGCTCACCGCAGGGGGGTGAATACGAGCAGTACTTC. The encoded protein is CASSPQGGEYEQYF.

The chain carries TRBV20-1 and TRBJ2-5, with D tentatively TRBD1 or TRBD2 (5 bases each). The CDR3 runs 10 residues. Germline V CDR1 and CDR2: DFQATT, SNEGSKA (reference sequence). The CDR3 sequence: CSSGSVGQYF. CDR3 sequence (DNA): TGCAGCTCAGGGAGCGTCGGGCAGTACTTC.

The chain couples TRBV7-2 to TRBJ2-7; D remains unclear. The CDR3 contains 11 residues. Trimming left V 5 bases short and J 4 bases short, with 6 bases between. Germline V gene lookup returns CDR1 SGHTA and CDR2 FQGNSA. The CDR3 sequence: CASSPYYEQYF. The CDR3, as DNA: TGTGCCAGCAGCCCCTATTACGAGCAGTACTTC.

This chain links TRBV5-6 with TRBJ2-7; 8 nucleotides agree with TRBD1. V trimming: 5 bases; J trimming: 7 bases; junction bases outside the gene matches: 11. CDR1 is SGHDT, CDR2 YYEEEE, per germline. This CDR3 comprises 14 residues. The CDR3 DNA sequence: TGTGCCAGCAGAAGGACAGGGACGTCTCGTGAGCAGTACTTC. This encodes CASRRTGTSREQYF.

The chain uses TRBV19 and TRBJ2-6, with 9 bases fitting TRBD1. V lost 4 bases to trimming and J lost 3 bases; unmatched junction nucleotides: 7. This CDR3 is built from 17 residues. The germline CDR1 and CDR2 sequences are LNHDA and SQIVND (reference sequence). DNA for the CDR3: TGTGCCAGTAGTAAAACAGGGGGCTCGCTTGGGGCCAACGTCCTGACTTTC. It translates to CASSKTGGSLGANVLTF.

V gene TRBV18 combines with J gene TRBJ2-1; D possibly uses TRBD1 or TRBD2 (5 bases each). The CDR3 has 14 amino acids. CDR1 and CDR2 from the germline V gene are KGHSH and LQKENI. Deletions cut 2 bases from V and 15 bases from J, with 20 bases between. This CDR3 reads CASSPIPSGTPRFF. The DNA of the CDR3 is TGTGCCAGCTCACCAATTCCTTCAGGGACCCCGAGGTTCTTC.

The DNA for the CDR3 is TGTGCCAGCAGCCCCGGGACTAGCGTCTACGAGCAGTACTTC. It is translated as CASSPGTSVYEQYF. The chain employs TRBV28 and TRBJ2-7, with 10 nucleotides matching TRBD2. V was pared by 6 bases and J by 3 bases, with 5 bases of the junction left unmatched. The CDR3 is 14 amino acids. Germline CDR1 and CDR2: MDHEN and SYDVKM.

This sequence joins TRBV27 and TRBJ2-1; 8 nucleotides match TRBD2. V was pared by 6 bases and J by 10 bases, with 11 bases of the junction left unmatched. Looked up from germline, CDR1 is MNHEY and CDR2 is SMNVEV (reference sequence). This CDR3 spans 14 amino acids. CDR3 protein: CASSLQAGAIEQFF. The CDR3 DNA reads as TGTGCCAGCAGCCTACAAGCGGGAGCCATAGAGCAGTTCTTC.

CDR3 residues: CASSVLGDGNQPQHF. CDR3 nucleotides: TGTGCCAGTAGTGTGCTTGGGGACGGGAATCAGCCCCAGCATTTT. The chain is built from TRBV19 and TRBJ1-5; TRBD1 might be the D (5 bases). Germline V gives CDR1 LNHDA, CDR2 SQIVND (reference sequence). V lost 5 bases, J lost 4 bases, and 15 bases lay in between. The CDR3 has 15 residues.